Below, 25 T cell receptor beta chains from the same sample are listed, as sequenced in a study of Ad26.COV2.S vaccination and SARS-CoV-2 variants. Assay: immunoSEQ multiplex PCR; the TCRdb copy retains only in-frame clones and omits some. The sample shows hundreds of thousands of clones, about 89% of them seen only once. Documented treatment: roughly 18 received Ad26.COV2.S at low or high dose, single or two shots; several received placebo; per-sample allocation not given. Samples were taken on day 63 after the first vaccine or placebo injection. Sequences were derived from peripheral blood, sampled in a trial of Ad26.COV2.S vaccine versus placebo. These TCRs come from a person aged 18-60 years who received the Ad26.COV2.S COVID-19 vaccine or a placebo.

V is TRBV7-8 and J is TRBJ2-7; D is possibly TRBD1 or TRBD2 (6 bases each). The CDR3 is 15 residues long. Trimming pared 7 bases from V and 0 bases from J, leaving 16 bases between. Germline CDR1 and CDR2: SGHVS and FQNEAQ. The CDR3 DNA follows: TGTGCCAGCACGGGACTTGGGGGCCTCTCCTACGAGCAGTACTTC. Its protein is CASTGLGGLSYEQYF.

CDR3 DNA: TGCGCCAGCAGCTTCGATCGGGCCAACTATCTTAATGGCTACACCTTC. Protein sequence: CASSFDRANYLNGYTF. The rearrangement links TRBV5-1 to TRBJ1-2; D is unresolved. Germline lookup yields CDR1 SGHRS and CDR2 YFSETQ. Trimming took 2 bases from V and 6 from J, leaving 20 bases between them. This CDR3 has 16 amino acids.

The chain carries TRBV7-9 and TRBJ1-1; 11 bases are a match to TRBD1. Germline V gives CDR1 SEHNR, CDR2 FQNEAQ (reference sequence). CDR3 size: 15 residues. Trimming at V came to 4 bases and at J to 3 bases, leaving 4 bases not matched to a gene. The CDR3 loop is CASSSPDRGHTEAFF. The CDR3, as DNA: TGTGCCAGCAGCTCGCCGGACAGGGGGCACACTGAAGCTTTCTTT.

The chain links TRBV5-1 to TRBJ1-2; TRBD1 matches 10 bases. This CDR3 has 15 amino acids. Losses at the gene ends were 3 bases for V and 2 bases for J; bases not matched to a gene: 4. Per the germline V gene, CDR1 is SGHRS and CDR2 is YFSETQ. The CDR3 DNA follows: TGCGCCAGCAGCTCGGGACAGGGGATAAACTATGGCTACACCTTC. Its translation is CASSSGQGINYGYTF.

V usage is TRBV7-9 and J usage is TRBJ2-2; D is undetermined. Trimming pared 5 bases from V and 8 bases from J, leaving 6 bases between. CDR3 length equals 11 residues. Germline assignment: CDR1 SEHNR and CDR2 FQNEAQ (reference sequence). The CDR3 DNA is TGTGCCAGCAGCCCACAAGGGGAGCTGTTTTTT. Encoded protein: CASSPQGELFF.

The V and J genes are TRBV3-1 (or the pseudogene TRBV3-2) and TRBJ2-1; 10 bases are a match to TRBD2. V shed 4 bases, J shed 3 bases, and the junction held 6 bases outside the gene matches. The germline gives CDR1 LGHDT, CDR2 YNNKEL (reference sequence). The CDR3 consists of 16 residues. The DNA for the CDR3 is TGTGCCAGCAGCCCTATTAGCGGGGGGCTCTACAATGAGCAGTTCTTC. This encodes CASSPISGGLYNEQFF.

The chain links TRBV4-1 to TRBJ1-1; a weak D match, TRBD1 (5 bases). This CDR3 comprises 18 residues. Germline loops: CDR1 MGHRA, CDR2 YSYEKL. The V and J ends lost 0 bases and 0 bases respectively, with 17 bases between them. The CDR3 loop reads CASSQDMLRGQMNTEAFF. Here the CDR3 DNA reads TGCGCCAGCAGCCAAGATATGCTAAGGGGCCAAATGAACACTGAAGCTTTCTTT.

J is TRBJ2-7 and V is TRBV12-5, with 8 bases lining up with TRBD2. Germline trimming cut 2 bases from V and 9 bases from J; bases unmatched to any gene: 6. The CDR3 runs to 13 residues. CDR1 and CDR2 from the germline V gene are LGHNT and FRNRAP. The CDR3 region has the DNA TGTGCTAGTGGTTTGTCGGCGGGAGGAGGGCAGTACTTC. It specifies CASGLSAGGGQYF.

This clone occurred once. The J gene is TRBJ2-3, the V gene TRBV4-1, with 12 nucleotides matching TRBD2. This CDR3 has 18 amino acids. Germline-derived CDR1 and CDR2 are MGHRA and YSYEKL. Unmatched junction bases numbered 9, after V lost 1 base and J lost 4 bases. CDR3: CASSQAVRLAGVADTQYF. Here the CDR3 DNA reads TGCGCCAGCAGCCAAGCAGTTAGACTAGCGGGAGTAGCAGATACGCAGTATTTT.

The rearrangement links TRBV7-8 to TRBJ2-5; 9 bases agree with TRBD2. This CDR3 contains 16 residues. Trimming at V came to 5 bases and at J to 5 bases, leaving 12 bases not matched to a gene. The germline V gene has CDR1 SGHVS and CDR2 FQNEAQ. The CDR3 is CASSQGSAGGYETQYF. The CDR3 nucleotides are TGTGCCAGCAGCCAAGGATCGGCGGGAGGGTATGAGACCCAGTACTTC. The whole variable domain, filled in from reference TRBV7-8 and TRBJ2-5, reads GAGVSQSPRYKVAKRGQDVALRCDPISGHVSLFWYQQALGQGPEFLTYFQNEAQLDKSGLPSDRFFAERPEGSVSTLKIQRTQQEDSAVYLCASSQGSAGGYETQYFGPGTRLLVL.

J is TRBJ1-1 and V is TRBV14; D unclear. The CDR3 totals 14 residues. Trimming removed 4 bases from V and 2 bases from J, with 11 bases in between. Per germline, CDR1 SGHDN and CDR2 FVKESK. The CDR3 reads CASSLLGANTEAFF. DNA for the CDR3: TGTGCCAGCAGCCTCCTGGGAGCAAACACTGAAGCTTTCTTT.

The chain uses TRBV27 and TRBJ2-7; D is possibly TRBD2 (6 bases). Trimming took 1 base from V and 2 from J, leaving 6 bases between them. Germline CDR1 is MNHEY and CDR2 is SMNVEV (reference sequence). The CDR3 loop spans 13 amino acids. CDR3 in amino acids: CASSLWGAYEQYF. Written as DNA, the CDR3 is TGTGCCAGCAGTTTATGGGGGGCCTACGAGCAGTACTTC.

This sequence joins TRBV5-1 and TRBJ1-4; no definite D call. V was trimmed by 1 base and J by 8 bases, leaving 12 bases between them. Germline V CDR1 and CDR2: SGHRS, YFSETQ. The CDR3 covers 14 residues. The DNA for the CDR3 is TGCGCCAGCAGCTTGAGTCACCCGACAGAAAAACTGTTTTTT. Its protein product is CASSLSHPTEKLFF.

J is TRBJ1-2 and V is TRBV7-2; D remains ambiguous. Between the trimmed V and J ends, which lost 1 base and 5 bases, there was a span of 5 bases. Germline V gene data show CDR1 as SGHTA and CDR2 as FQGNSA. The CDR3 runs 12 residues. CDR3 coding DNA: TGTGCCAGCAGCTTAGAGGGATATGGCTACACCTTC. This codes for CASSLEGYGYTF.

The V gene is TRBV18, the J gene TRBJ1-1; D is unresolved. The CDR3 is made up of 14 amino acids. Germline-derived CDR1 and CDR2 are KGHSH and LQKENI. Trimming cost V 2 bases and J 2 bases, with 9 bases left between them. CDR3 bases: TGTGCCAGCTCACCATCCAGCACCAACACTGAAGCTTTCTTT. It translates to CASSPSSTNTEAFF.

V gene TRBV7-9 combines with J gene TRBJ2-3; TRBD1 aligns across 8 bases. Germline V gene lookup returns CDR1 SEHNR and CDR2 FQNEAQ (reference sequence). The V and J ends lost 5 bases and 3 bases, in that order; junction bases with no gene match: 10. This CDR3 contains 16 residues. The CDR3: CASSGWGTGLTDTQYF. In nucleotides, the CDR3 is TGTGCCAGCAGCGGATGGGGGACAGGATTAACAGATACGCAGTATTTT.

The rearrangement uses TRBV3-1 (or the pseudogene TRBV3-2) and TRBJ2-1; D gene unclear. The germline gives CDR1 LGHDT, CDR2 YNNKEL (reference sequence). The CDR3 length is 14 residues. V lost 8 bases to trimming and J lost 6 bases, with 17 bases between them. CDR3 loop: CASGRDGRINEQFF. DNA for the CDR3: TGTGCCAGCGGAAGGGATGGCAGGATCAATGAGCAGTTCTTC.

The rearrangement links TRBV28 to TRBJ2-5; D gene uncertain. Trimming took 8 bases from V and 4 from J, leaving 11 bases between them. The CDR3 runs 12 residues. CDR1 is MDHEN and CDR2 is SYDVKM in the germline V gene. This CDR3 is CASGMIPETQYF. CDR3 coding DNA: TGTGCCAGCGGGATGATTCCAGAGACCCAGTACTTC. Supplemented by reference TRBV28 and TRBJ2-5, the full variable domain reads DVKVTQSSRYLVKRTGEKVFLECVQDMDHENMFWYRQDPGLGLRLIYFSYDVKMKEKGDIPEGYSVSREKKERFSLILESASTNQTSMYLCASGMIPETQYFGPGTRLLVL.

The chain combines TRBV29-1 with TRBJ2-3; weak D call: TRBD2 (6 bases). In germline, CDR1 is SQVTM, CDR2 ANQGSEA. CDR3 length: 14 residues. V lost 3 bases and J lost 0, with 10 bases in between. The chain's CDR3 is CSVEAGSSTDTQYF. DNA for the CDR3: TGCAGCGTTGAGGCGGGATCTAGCACAGATACGCAGTATTTT.

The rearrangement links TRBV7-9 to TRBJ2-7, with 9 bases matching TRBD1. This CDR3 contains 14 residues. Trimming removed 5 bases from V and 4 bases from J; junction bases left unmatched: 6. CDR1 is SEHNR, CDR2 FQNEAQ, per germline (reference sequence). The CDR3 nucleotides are TGTGCCAGCAGCACGAGGGACAGGGCGTACGAGCAGTACTTC. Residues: CASSTRDRAYEQYF.

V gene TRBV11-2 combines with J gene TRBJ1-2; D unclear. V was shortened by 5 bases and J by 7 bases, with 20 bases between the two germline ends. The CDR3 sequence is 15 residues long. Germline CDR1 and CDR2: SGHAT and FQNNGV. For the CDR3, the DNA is TGTGCCAGCAGCCTGGTTTCCGGGCCGTTGGGTGGCTACACCTTC. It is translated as CASSLVSGPLGGYTF. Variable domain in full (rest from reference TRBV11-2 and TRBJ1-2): EAGVAQSPRYKIIEKRQSVAFWCNPISGHATLYWYQQILGQGPKLLIQFQNNGVVDDSQLPKDRFSAERLKGVDSTLKIQPAKLEDSAVYLCASSLVSGPLGGYTFGSGTRLTVV.

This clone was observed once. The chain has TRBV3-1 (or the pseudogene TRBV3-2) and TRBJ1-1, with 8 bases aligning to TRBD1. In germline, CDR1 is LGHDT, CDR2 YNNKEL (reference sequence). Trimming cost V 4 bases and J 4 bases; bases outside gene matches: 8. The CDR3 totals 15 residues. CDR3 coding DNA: TGTGCCAGCAGCCTTTATACAGGGGGGGGCACTGAAGCTTTCTTT. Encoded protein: CASSLYTGGGTEAFF.

The chain's CDR3 is CASSEWAGPNNEQFF. In DNA form, the CDR3 reads TGTGCCAGCAGTGAGTGGGCAGGCCCAAACAATGAGCAGTTCTTC. This sequence joins TRBV2 and TRBJ2-1, with unresolved D. CDR3 length: 15 residues. Trimming cost V 3 bases and J 5 bases, with 14 bases left between them. Germline V gene data show CDR1 as SNHLY and CDR2 as FYNNEI.

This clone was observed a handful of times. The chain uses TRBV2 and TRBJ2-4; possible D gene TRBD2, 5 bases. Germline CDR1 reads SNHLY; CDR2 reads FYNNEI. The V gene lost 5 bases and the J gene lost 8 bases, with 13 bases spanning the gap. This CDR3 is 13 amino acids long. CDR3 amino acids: CASSLRLGDIQYF. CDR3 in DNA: TGTGCCAGCAGTCTAAGGCTGGGAGACATTCAGTACTTC.

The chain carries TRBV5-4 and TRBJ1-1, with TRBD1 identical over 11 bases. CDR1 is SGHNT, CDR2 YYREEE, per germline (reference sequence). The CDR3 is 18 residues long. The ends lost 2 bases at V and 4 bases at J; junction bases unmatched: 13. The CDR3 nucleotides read TGTGCCAGCAGCTTAACATCCGGGACAGGGGGTAAGGGCACTGAAGCTTTCTTT. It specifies CASSLTSGTGGKGTEAFF.